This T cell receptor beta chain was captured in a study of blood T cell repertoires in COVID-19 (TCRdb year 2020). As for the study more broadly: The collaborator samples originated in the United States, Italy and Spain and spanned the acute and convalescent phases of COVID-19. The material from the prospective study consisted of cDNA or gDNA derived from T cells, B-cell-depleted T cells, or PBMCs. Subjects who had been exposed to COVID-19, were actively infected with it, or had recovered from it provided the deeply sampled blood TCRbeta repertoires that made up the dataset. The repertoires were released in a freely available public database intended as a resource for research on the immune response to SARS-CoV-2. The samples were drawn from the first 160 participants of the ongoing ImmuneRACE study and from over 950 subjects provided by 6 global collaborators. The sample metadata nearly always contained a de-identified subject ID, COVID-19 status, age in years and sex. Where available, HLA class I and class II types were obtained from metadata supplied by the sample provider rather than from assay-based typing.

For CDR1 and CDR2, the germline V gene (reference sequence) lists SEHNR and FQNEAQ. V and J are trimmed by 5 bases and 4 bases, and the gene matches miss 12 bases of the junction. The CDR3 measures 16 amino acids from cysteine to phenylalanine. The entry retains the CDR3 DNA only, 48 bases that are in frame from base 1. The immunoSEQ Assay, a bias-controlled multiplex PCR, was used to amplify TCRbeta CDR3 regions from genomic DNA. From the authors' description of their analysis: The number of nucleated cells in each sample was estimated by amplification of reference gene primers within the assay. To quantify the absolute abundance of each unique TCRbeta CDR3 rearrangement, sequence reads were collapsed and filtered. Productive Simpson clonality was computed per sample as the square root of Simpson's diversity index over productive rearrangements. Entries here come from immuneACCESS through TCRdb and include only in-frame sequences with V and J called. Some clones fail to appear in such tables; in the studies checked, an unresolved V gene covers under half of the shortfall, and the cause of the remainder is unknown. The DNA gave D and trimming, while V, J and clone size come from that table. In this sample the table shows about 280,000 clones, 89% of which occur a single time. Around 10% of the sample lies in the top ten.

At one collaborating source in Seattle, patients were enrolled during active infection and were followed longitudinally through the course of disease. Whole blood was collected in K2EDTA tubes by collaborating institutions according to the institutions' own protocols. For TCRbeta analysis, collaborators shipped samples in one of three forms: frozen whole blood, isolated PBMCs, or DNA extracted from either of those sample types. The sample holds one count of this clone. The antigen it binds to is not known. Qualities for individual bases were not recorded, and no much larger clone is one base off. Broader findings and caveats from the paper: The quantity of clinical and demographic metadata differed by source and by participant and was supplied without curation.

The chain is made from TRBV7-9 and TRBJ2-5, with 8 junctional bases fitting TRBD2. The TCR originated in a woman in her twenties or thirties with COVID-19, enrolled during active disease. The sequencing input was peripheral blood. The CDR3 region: CASSASGGGLGETQYF. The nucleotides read TGTGCCAGCAGCGCCTCCGGGGGGGGTCTGGGAGAGACCCAGTACTTC.